These 14 T cell receptor beta chains originate from one sample sequenced in a study of blood T cell repertoires in COVID-19. Sequencing used immunoSEQ multiplex PCR; TCRdb keeps in-frame clones, though not all of them. The sample includes 110,000 or so clones, around 83% seen only once; the top ten take 3% to 3.5%. The sequencing sample was made of peripheral blood. These receptors came from a man aged 40-55 years with acute or convalescent COVID-19.

This clone was picked up one time. V is TRBV27 and J is TRBJ2-3; D possibly corresponds to TRBD1 (5 bases). CDR1 and CDR2 (germline): MNHEY, SMNVEV (reference sequence). This CDR3 is built from 16 residues. Trimming stripped 3 bases from V and 2 bases from J, with 15 bases between. Written as DNA, the CDR3 is TGTGCCAGCAGTTTCCTCGCCACAGGTTCCACAGATACGCAGTATTTT. Residues: CASSFLATGSTDTQYF.

The chain employs TRBV5-5 and TRBJ1-4, with no clear D. V lost 3 bases, J lost 7 bases, and 10 bases lay in between. Germline V gives CDR1 SGHKS, CDR2 YYEKEE (reference sequence). The CDR3 covers 13 residues. This chain's CDR3 is CASSSAESEKLFF. The CDR3, as DNA: TGTGCCAGCAGCTCCGCGGAAAGTGAAAAACTGTTTTTT.

V usage is TRBV11-2 and J usage is TRBJ1-2; 8 bases are shared with TRBD1. CDR1 is SGHAT and CDR2 is FQNNGV in the germline V gene. V was pared by 7 bases and J by 3 bases, with 13 bases of the junction left unmatched. The CDR3 extends over 16 amino acids. The CDR3 spells CASTGQGESVDYGYTF. DNA of the CDR3: TGTGCCAGCACCGGACAGGGAGAGAGTGTCGACTATGGCTACACCTTC.

The J gene is TRBJ2-5, the V gene TRBV5-1; a possible D gene is TRBD2 (5 bases). The CDR3 contains 15 residues. Germline values: CDR1 SGHRS, CDR2 YFSETQ. Deletions cut 0 bases from V and 2 bases from J, with 11 bases between. CDR3 sequence (DNA): TGCGCCAGCAGCTTGGACGGACTCGGTCAAGAGACCCAGTACTTC. This encodes CASSLDGLGQETQYF.

This chain joins TRBV7-2 and TRBJ1-2, with 7 positions matching TRBD1. Germline loops: CDR1 SGHTA, CDR2 FQGNSA. The V and J ends lost 5 bases and 4 bases, in that order; junction bases with no gene match: 4. The CDR3 sequence is 13 residues long. The CDR3 loop reads CASSHRDSYGYTF. In DNA form, the CDR3 reads TGTGCCAGCAGCCATAGGGACAGCTATGGCTACACCTTC.

This chain joins TRBV2 and TRBJ1-6; D is undetermined. Germline V lookup: CDR1 SNHLY, CDR2 FYNNEI. CDR3 length: 16 amino acids. The ends were cut back, 2 bases at V and 0 bases at J, with 8 bases in the middle. CDR3 DNA: TGTGCCAGCAGTGAACAGGCCAGCTCCTATAATTCACCCCTCCACTTT. Its translation: CASSEQASSYNSPLHF.

V gene TRBV19 combines with J gene TRBJ1-1, with D unclear. This CDR3 region has 14 residues. The V and J ends lost 4 bases and 3 bases respectively, with 12 bases between them. Germline assignment: CDR1 LNHDA and CDR2 SQIVND (reference sequence). This CDR3 reads CASSSRSGYTEAFF. The CDR3 coding sequence is TGTGCCAGTAGTAGCAGAAGCGGATACACTGAAGCTTTCTTT.

The chain uses TRBV7-2 and TRBJ2-7; 9 bases fit TRBD2. Germline CDR1 and CDR2: SGHTA and FQGNSA. The V and J ends lost 4 bases and 2 bases, in that order; junction bases with no gene match: 9. This CDR3 comprises 16 residues. This CDR3 is CASSYSGAGGPYEQYF. CDR3 bases: TGTGCCAGCAGCTATTCTGGGGCGGGGGGGCCCTACGAGCAGTACTTC.

This chain uses TRBV12-3 or TRBV12-4 with TRBJ1-2, with 8 bases aligning to TRBD1. V gave up 7 bases and J gave up 5 bases; unmatched junction bases: 6. The length of the CDR3 is 13 residues. CDR3 nucleotides: TGTGCCAGCACAACCGGGACAGGTTATGGCTACACCTTC. This sequence encodes CASTTGTGYGYTF.

This rearrangement joins TRBV27 to TRBJ1-4; D remains ambiguous. This CDR3 comprises 14 residues. Trimming removed 2 bases from V and 4 bases from J, with 8 bases in between. The germline CDR1 and CDR2 sequences are MNHEY and SMNVEV (reference sequence). Written as DNA, the CDR3 is TGTGCCAGCAGTTTAAATTCCCATAATGAAAAACTGTTTTTT. Its translation: CASSLNSHNEKLFF.

J is TRBJ1-2 and V is TRBV5-1; a weak D match, TRBD1 (6 bases). Germline assignment: CDR1 SGHRS and CDR2 YFSETQ. The V end lost 0 bases, the J end lost 3 bases, and 6 bases lay between the germline ends. This CDR3 has 13 amino acids. This CDR3 is CASSLEGDYGYTF. Written as DNA, the CDR3 is TGCGCCAGCAGCTTGGAGGGGGACTATGGCTACACCTTC.

The genes are TRBV7-2 and TRBJ2-1; TRBD2 matches at 16 bases. Germline lookup yields CDR1 SGHTA and CDR2 FQGNSA. V gave up 5 bases and J gave up 7 bases; unmatched junction bases: 2. The CDR3 spans 15 residues. The CDR3 bases are TGTGCCAGCAGCCCGGGACTAGCGGGGGGGAATGAGCAGTTCTTC. As protein: CASSPGLAGGNEQFF.

The chain employs TRBV19 and TRBJ1-3; perhaps TRBD1 as D (5 bases). Germline V CDR1 and CDR2: LNHDA, SQIVND (reference sequence). This CDR3 has 13 residues. Trimming cost V 7 bases and J 5 bases, with 12 bases left between them. CDR3 residues: CASTNRGRNTIYF. The DNA for the CDR3 is TGTGCCAGTACTAACCGGGGGAGAAACACCATATATTTT.

The chain couples TRBV5-1 to TRBJ2-2, with D maybe TRBD1 (6 bases). The CDR3 loop spans 15 amino acids. V was clipped by 4 bases and J by 0 bases, with 10 bases between them. Germline CDR1 and CDR2: SGHRS and YFSETQ. The CDR3 bases are TGCGCCAGCAGCCGCGACAGGCCGAACACCGGGGAGCTGTTTTTT. Its protein is CASSRDRPNTGELFF.